The 16 T cell receptor beta chains below all came from one sample that was sequenced in a study of brain T cells in children with intractable seizures. Sequenced by immunoSEQ multiplex PCR; TCRdb stores in-frame clones only, minus some. The table lists 100,000 to 120,000 clones, roughly 94% of them singletons. The source material was peripheral blood, sampled at surgery. The receptors were sampled from a boy less than two years old with hemimegalencephaly and intractable seizures.

The V gene is TRBV4-1, the J gene TRBJ2-7; perhaps D is TRBD1 or TRBD2 (7 bases each). The germline gives CDR1 MGHRA, CDR2 YSYEKL. Trimming cost V 1 base and J 4 bases, with 20 bases left between them. This CDR3 region has 17 residues. Here the CDR3 DNA reads TGCGCCAGCAGCCAAGGGGGGAGGGCACAGGGGATGTACGAGCAGTACTTC. Translating gives CASSQGGRAQGMYEQYF.

The CDR3 DNA reads TGCAGCGTGAGGACAGTCCACGAGCAGTACTTC. It translates to CSVRTVHEQYF. This chain uses TRBV29-1 with TRBJ2-7; tentative D call: TRBD1 (6 bases). In germline, CDR1 is SQVTM, CDR2 ANQGSEA. V shed 6 bases and J shed 5 bases, with 11 bases lying between them. This CDR3 is built from 11 residues.

The chain carries TRBV29-1 and TRBJ2-1; 7 nucleotides line up with TRBD1. The germline V gene has CDR1 SQVTM and CDR2 ANQGSEA. The CDR3 sequence is 11 residues long. Trimming removed 7 bases from V and 5 bases from J; junction bases left unmatched: 2. In nucleotides, the CDR3 is TGCAGCGGGGACAGACACAATGAGCAGTTCTTC. This codes for CSGDRHNEQFF.

This chain joins TRBV7-6 and TRBJ1-6; maybe TRBD1 (5 bases). This CDR3 has 15 amino acids. Germline-derived CDR1 and CDR2 are SGHVS and FNYEAQ. Trimming took off 1 base at V and 9 bases at J, with 13 bases between the two ends. In nucleotides, the CDR3 is TGTGCCAGCAGCTTAGAAGGGACCTGGGGTTCACCCCTCCACTTT. Translated: CASSLEGTWGSPLHF.

The chain carries TRBV6-5 and TRBJ2-2, with 12 bases aligning to TRBD2. The germline gives CDR1 MNHEY, CDR2 SVGAGI. This CDR3 is 14 amino acids long. V lost 9 bases and J lost 7; bases outside the gene matches: 6. The chain's CDR3 is CASKLAGGVGELFF. For the CDR3, the DNA is TGTGCCAGTAAGCTAGCGGGAGGGGTCGGGGAGCTGTTTTTT.

The chain has TRBV5-3 and TRBJ1-4; 9 nucleotides align to TRBD1. TRBV5-3 qualifies as an ORF whose function is uncertain. Trimming removed 4 bases from V and 8 bases from J; junction bases left unmatched: 6. The CDR3 consists of 14 residues. The CDR3: CARSRGTGNEKLFF. In nucleotides, the CDR3 is TGTGCCAGAAGCAGGGGGACAGGGAACGAAAAACTGTTTTTT.

In its sample, this clone was seen once. The chain uses TRBV7-8 and TRBJ2-3; perhaps TRBD2 as D (7 bases). The length of the CDR3 is 17 residues. Trimming cost V 5 bases and J 0 bases, with 18 bases left between them. The V gene's germline CDR1 is SGHVS and CDR2 FQNEAQ. CDR3 sequence: CASSLLEGGTSTDTQYF. Here the CDR3 DNA reads TGTGCCAGCAGCCTCCTTGAGGGGGGGACTAGCACAGATACGCAGTATTTT.

CDR3 residues: CASSLNGVRYNEQFF. The DNA of the CDR3 is TGTGCCAGCAGCTTGAATGGCGTGAGGTACAATGAGCAGTTCTTC. V and J are TRBV7-3 and TRBJ2-1, with D uncertain. Germline lookup yields CDR1 SGHTA and CDR2 FQGTGA. The CDR3 contains 15 residues. Trimming pared 3 bases from V and 4 bases from J, leaving 13 bases between.

The V and J genes are TRBV11-2 and TRBJ1-5; 9 positions agree with TRBD1. J gave up 2 bases and V 4 bases, and 0 bases lay outside the gene matches. Germline V lookup: CDR1 SGHAT, CDR2 FQNNGV. The CDR3 consists of 14 residues. The DNA for the CDR3 is TGTGCCAGCAGCTGGACAGGGGGCAATCAGCCCCAGCATTTT. Protein product: CASSWTGGNQPQHF.

The genes are TRBV29-1 and TRBJ1-6; D ambiguous. V lost 2 bases and J 0 bases, leaving 11 bases between the germline ends. The CDR3 consists of 16 residues. The germline V gene encodes CDR1 SQVTM and CDR2 ANQGSEA. The CDR3 DNA sequence: TGCAGCGTTGAAAGGAGATCGAGCTCCTATAATTCACCCCTCCACTTT. This encodes CSVERRSSSYNSPLHF.

V is TRBV13 and J is TRBJ2-7, with 7 bases matching TRBD2. The CDR3 has 15 residues. The germline CDR1 and CDR2 sequences are PRHDT and FYEKMQ (reference sequence). The trim removed 0 bases at V and 7 bases at J, leaving 9 bases unmatched. DNA for the CDR3: TGTGCCAGCAGCTTAGGCCTAAGTCTGGGACTAGAGCAGTACTTC. It encodes CASSLGLSLGLEQYF.

The chain has TRBV30 and TRBJ1-1, with D possibly TRBD1 on 6 matching bases. Germline CDR1 GTSNPN, CDR2 SVGIG (reference sequence). V was trimmed by 0 bases and J by 4 bases, leaving 9 bases between them. The CDR3 sequence is 13 residues long. Written as DNA, the CDR3 is TGTGCCTGGAGTGTACTAGGGGGCACTGAAGCTTTCTTT. It is translated as CAWSVLGGTEAFF.

The CDR3 reads CASSHWTGQGDPSEQYF. CDR3 sequence (DNA): TGTGCCAGCAGCCATTGGACGGGGCAGGGGGACCCTAGTGAGCAGTACTTC. The chain recombines TRBV3-1 (or the pseudogene TRBV3-2) with TRBJ2-7; 7 positions agree with TRBD1. This CDR3 has 17 amino acids. J lost 7 bases, V lost 3 bases, and 18 bases had no gene match. CDR1 and CDR2 (germline): LGHDT, YNNKEL (reference sequence).

The chain joins TRBV28 to TRBJ1-6; D is uncertain. Germline lookup yields CDR1 MDHEN and CDR2 SYDVKM. V gave up 7 bases and J gave up 11 bases, with 6 bases separating them. The CDR3 spans 10 residues. CDR3 nucleotides: TGTGCCAGCATGGGAGCACCCCTCCACTTT. This gives the protein CASMGAPLHF. Looking up the rest from reference TRBV28 and TRBJ1-6 gives the full variable domain: DVKVTQSSRYLVKRTGEKVFLECVQDMDHENMFWYRQDPGLGLRLIYFSYDVKMKEKGDIPEGYSVSREKKERFSLILESASTNQTSMYLCASMGAPLHFGNGTRLTVT.

V is TRBV5-5 and J is TRBJ2-1; 7 nucleotides align to TRBD2. This CDR3 is built from 15 residues. Germline CDR1 SGHKS, CDR2 YYEKEE (reference sequence). Trimming removed 3 bases from V and 7 bases from J; junction bases left unmatched: 10. In DNA, the CDR3 is TGTGCCAGCAGCTCGTCCGGACTAGGGATTAATGAGCAGTTCTTC. It yields the protein CASSSSGLGINEQFF.

The rearrangement joins TRBV6-5 to TRBJ1-5, with a tentative D call TRBD1 (6 bases). The CDR3 runs to 15 residues. Germline V lookup: CDR1 MNHEY, CDR2 SVGAGI. Trimming stripped 5 bases from V and 0 bases from J, with 11 bases between. The CDR3 reads CASSPSRGSNQPQHF. The CDR3 nucleotides read TGTGCCAGCAGTCCCTCCAGGGGTAGCAATCAGCCCCAGCATTTT.